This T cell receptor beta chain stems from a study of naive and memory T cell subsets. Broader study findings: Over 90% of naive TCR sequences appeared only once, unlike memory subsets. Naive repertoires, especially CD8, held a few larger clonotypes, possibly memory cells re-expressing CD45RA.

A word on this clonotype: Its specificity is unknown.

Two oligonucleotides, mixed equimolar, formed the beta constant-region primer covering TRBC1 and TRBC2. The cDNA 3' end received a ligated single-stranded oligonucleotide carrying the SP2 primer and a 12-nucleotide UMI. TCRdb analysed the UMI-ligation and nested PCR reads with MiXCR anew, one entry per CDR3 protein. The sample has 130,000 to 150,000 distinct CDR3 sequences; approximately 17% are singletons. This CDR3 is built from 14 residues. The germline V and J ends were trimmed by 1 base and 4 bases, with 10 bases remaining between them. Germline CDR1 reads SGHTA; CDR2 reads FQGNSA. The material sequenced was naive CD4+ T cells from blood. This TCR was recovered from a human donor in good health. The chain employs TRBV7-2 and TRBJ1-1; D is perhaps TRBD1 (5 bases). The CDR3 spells CASSLGQILTEAFF. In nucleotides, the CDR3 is TGTGCCAGCAGCTTAGGACAGATACTCACTGAAGCTTTCTTT. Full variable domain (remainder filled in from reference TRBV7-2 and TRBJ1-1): GAGVSQSPSNKVTEKGKDVELRCDPISGHTALYWYRQSLGQGLEFLIYFQGNSAPDKSGLPSDRFSAERTGGSVSTLTIQRTQQEDSAVYLCASSLGQILTEAFFGQGTRLTVV.